This T cell receptor (beta chain) was retrieved from a study of T-cell reconstitution after alpha-beta-depleted transplantation in children. Unique molecular identifiers tagged the TCRbeta library. TCRdb reprocessed the PCR reads via MiXCR and lists one record per CDR3 protein. The profile shows some 200,000 distinct CDR3 sequences, about 6% of them singletons. In its sample, this clonotype was seen many times. Trimming took 0 bases from V and 5 from J; bases not matched to a gene: 8. This CDR3 comprises 17 residues. Germline V gives CDR1 ENHRY, CDR2 SYGVKD. V is TRBV10-3 and J is TRBJ2-1, with 9 bases aligning to TRBD2. Source: PBMCs, taken before TCRalphabeta/CD19-depleted stem cell transplant. This clonotype originated in a girl less than two years old with combined immunodeficiency, due to receive a stem cell transplant. CDR3 in amino acids: CAISESGYSGGNNEQFF. DNA of the CDR3: TGTGCCATCAGTGAGTCGGGCTATAGCGGGGGTAACAATGAGCAGTTCTTC.